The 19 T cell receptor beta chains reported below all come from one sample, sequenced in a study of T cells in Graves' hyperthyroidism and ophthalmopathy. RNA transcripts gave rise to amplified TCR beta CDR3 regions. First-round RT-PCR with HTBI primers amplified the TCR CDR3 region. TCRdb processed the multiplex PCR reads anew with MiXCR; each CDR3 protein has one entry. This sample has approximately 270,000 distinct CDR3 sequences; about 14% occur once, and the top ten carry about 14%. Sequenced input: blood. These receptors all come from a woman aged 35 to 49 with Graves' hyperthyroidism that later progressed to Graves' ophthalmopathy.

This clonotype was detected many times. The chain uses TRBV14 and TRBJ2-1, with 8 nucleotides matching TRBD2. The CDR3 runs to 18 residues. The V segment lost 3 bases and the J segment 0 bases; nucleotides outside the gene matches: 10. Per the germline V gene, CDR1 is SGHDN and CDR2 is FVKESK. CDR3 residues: CASSHSGKSRGSYNEQFF. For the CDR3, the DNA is TGTGCCAGCAGCCATAGCGGGAAGTCACGGGGCTCCTACAATGAGCAGTTCTTC.

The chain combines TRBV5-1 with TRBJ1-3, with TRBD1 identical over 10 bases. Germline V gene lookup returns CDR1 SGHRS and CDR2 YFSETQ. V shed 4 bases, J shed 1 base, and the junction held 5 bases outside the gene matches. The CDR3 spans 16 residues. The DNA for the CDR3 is TGCGCCAGCAGCGCCGGGACAGGGGTGTCTGGAAACACCATATATTTT. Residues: CASSAGTGVSGNTIYF.

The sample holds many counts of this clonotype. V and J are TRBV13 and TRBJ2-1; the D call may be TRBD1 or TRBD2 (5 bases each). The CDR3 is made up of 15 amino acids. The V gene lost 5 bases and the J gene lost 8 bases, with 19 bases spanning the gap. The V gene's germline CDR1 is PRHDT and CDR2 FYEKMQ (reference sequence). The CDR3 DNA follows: TGTGCCAGCAGCCTCGCATGGGACCGGGCATATGAGCAGTTCTTC. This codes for CASSLAWDRAYEQFF.

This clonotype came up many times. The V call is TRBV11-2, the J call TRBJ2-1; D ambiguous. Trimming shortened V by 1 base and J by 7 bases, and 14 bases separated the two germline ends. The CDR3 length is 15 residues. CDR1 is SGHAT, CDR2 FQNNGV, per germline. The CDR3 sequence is CASSLGGNFRNEQFF. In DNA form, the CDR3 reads TGTGCCAGCAGCTTAGGGGGAAACTTTAGGAATGAGCAGTTCTTC.

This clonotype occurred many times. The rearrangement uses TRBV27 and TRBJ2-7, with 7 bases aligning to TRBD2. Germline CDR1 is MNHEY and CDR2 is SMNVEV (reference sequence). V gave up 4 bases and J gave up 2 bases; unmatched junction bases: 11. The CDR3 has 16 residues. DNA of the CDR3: TGTGCCAGCAGTTCCCCCCAGGCGGGAGTGACCTACGAGCAGTACTTC. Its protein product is CASSSPQAGVTYEQYF.

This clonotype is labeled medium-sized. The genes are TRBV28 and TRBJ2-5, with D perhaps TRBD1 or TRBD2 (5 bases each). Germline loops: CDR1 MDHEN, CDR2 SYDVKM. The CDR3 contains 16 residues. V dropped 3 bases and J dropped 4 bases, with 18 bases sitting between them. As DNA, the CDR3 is TGTGCCAGCAGTTTTTCGGTCAGGGTAGGAGGAGAGACCCAGTACTTC. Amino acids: CASSFSVRVGGETQYF.

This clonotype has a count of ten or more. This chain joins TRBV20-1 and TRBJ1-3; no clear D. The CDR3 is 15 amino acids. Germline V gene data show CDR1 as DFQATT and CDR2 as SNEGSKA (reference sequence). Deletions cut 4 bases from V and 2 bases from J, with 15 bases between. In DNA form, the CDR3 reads TGCAGTGCTAAGGACCTACGTCTGACTGGAAACACCATATATTTT. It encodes CSAKDLRLTGNTIYF.

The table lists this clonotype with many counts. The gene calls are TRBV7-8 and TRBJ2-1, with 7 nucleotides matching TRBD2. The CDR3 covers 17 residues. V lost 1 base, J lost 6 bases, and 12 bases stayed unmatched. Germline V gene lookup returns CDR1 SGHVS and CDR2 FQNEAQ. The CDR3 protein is CASSLDGGVFDVNEQFF. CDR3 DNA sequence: TGTGCCAGCAGCTTAGATGGGGGGGTTTTCGACGTCAATGAGCAGTTCTTC.

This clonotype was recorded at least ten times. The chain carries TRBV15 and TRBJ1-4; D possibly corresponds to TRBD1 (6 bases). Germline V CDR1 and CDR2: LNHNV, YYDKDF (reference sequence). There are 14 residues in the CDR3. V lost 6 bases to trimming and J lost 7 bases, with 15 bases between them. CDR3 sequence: CATSNDRLFEKLFF. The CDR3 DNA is TGTGCCACCAGTAACGACAGGCTTTTTGAAAAACTGTTTTTT.

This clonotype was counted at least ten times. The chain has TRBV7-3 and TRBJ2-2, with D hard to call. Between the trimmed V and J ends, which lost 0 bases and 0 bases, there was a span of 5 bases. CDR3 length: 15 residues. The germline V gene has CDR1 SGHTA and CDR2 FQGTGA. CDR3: CASSLTRPNTGELFF. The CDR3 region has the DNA TGTGCCAGCAGCTTAACACGGCCGAACACCGGGGAGCTGTTTTTT.

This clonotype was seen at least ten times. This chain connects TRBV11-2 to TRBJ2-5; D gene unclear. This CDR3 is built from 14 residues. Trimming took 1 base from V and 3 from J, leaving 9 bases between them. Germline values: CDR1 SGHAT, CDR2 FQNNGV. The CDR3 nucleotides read TGTGCCAGCAGCTTAGGTCGTATAAAAGAGACCCAGTACTTC. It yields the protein CASSLGRIKETQYF. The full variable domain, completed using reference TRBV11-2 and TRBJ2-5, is EAGVAQSPRYKIIEKRQSVAFWCNPISGHATLYWYQQILGQGPKLLIQFQNNGVVDDSQLPKDRFSAERLKGVDSTLKIQPAKLEDSAVYLCASSLGRIKETQYFGPGTRLLVL.

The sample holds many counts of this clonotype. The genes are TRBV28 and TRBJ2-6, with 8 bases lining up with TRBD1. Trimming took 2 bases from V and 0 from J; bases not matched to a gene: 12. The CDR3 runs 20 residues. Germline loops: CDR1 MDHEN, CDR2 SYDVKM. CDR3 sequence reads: CASSLPGRGPEISGANVLTF. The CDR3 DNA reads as TGTGCCAGCAGTTTACCGGGCAGGGGGCCCGAAATCTCTGGGGCCAACGTCCTGACTTTC.

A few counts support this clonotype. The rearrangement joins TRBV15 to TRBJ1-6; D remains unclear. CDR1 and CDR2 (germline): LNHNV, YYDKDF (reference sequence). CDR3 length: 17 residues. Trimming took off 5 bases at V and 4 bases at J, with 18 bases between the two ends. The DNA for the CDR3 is TGTGCCACCAGCCCGAAAGTGCAAGTCAATTATAATTCACCCCTCCACTTT. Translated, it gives CATSPKVQVNYNSPLHF. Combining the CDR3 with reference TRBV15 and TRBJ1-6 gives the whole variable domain DAMVIQNPRYQVTQFGKPVTLSCSQTLNHNVMYWYQQKSSQAPKLLFHYYDKDFNNEADTPDNFQSRRPNTSFCFLDIRSPGLGDTAMYLCATSPKVQVNYNSPLHFGNGTRLTVT.

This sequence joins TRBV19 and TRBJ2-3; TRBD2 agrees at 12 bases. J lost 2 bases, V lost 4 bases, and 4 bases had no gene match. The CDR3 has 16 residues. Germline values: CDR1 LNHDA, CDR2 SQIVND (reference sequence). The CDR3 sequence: CASSKGLAGPTDTQYF. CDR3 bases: TGTGCCAGTAGTAAAGGACTAGCGGGACCCACAGATACGCAGTATTTT.

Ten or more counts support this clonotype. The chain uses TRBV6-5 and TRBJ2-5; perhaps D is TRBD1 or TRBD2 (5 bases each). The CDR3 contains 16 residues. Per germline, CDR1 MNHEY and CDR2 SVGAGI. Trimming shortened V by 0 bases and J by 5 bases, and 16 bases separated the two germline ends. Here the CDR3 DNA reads TGTGCCAGCAGTTACTCGGAGGCTAGGGGATGGGAGACCCAGTACTTC. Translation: CASSYSEARGWETQYF.

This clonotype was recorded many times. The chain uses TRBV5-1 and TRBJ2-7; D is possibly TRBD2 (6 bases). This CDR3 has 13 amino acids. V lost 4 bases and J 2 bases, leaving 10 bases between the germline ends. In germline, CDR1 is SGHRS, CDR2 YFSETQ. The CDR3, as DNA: TGCGCCAGCAGCCTGGAGGGGCCCTACGAGCAGTACTTC. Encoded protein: CASSLEGPYEQYF.

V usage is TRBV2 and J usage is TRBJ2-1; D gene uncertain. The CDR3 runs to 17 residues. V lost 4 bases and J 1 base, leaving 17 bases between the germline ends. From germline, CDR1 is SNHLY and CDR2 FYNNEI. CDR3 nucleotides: TGTGCCAGCAGTGGGGCCCTCCTTGCCCAATCCTACAATGAGCAGTTCTTC. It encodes CASSGALLAQSYNEQFF.

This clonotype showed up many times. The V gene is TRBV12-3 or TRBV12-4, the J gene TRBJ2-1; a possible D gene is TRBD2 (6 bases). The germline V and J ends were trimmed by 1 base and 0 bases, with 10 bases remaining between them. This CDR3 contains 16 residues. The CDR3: CASSLGSGYSYNEQFF. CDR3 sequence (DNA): TGTGCCAGCAGTTTAGGGAGCGGGTACTCCTACAATGAGCAGTTCTTC.

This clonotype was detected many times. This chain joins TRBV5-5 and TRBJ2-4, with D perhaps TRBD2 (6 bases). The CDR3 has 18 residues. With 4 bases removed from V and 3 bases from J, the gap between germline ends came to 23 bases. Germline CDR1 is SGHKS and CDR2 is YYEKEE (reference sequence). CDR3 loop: CASSPRGSGQVGKNIQYF. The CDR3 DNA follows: TGTGCCAGCAGCCCTAGGGGCAGCGGGCAGGTGGGCAAAAACATTCAGTACTTC.